This T cell receptor (beta chain) was obtained from a study of T cell changes during pregnancy in multiple sclerosis. CDR1 and CDR2 (germline): SGHDN, FVKESK. V gave up 5 bases and J gave up 7 bases; unmatched junction bases: 4. The CDR3 consists of 14 residues. Here immunoSEQ multiplex PCR was the method, and the copy in TCRdb shows in-frame clones only, minus some. Here the sample spans 80,000 to 95,000 clones, 90% to 95% being singletons. This receptor was obtained from a female donor with multiple sclerosis, enrolled in a pregnancy study. The sample here was peripheral blood, taken in the second trimester of pregnancy. V usage is TRBV14 and J usage is TRBJ2-2; TRBD2 agrees at 10 bases. As DNA, the CDR3 is TGTGCCAGCAGCGGGACTAGCGAAGGCGGGGAGCTGTTTTTT. It is translated as CASSGTSEGGELFF.